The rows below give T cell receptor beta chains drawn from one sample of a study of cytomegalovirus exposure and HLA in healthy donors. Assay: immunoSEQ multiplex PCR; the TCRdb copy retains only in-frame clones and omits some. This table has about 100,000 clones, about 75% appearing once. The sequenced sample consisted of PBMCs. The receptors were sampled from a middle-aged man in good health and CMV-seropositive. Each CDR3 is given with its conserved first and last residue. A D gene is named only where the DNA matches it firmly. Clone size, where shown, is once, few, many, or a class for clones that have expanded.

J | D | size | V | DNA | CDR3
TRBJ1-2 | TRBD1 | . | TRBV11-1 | TGTGCCAGCAGCTTGGGGCCAAGAGGGGGCGTTAATGGCTACACCTTC | CASSLGPRGGVNGYTF
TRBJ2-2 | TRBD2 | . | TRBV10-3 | TGTGCCATCAGCAACCCCCCGGGACTAGCGGCCCCCGGGGAGCTGTTTTTT | CAISNPPGLAAPGELFF
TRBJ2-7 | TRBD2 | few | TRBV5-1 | TGCGCCAGCAGCTATAGCGGGGTGTCCTACGAGCAGTACTTC | CASSYSGVSYEQYF
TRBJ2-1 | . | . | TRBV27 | TGTGCCAGCAGTTTAGGACTAACCCACAATGAGCAGTTCTTC | CASSLGLTHNEQFF
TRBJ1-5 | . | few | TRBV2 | TGTGCCAGCACCCCACAGGGTAACCAGCCCCAGCATTTT | CASTPQGNQPQHF
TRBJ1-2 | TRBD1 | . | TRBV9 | TGTGCCAGCAGCTTAGGACAGGGGCCTGGCTATGGCTACACCTTC | CASSLGQGPGYGYTF
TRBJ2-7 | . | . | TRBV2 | TGTGCCAGCAGTGAAGCCCCCACTAGATCCTACGAGCAGTACTTC | CASSEAPTRSYEQYF
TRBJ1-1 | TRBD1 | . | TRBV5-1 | TGCGCCAGCAGCTGGGACAGGGCGGATGAAGCTTTCTTT | CASSWDRADEAFF
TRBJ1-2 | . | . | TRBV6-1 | TGTGCCAGCAGTGAAGCCGTTCGGTATGGCTACACCTTC | CASSEAVRYGYTF
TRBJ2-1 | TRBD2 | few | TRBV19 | TGTGCCAGTAGTATAGTCAAACAGCGGGGGTTCGATGAGCAGTTCTTC | CASSIVKQRGFDEQFF
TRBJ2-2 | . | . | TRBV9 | TGTGCCAGCAGCGTAGGGCAAGTTTTAAACACCGGGGAGCTGTTTTTT | CASSVGQVLNTGELFF
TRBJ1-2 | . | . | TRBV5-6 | TGTGCCAGCAGCTTGTTCCCCGGGTTTGATGGCTACACCTTC | CASSLFPGFDGYTF
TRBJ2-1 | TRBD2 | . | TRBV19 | TGTGCCAGTTCGACTAGCGGGAGGAGGTACAATGAGCAGTTCTTC | CASSTSGRRYNEQFF
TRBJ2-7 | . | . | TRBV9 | TGTGCCAGCAGCGTAGATGCGAACAGGGCCTACGAGCAGTACTTC | CASSVDANRAYEQYF
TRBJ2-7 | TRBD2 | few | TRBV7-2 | TGTGCCAGCAGCTCGACGGAGGCTAGCGGGACCCTCGAGCAGTACTTC | CASSSTEASGTLEQYF
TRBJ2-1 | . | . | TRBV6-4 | TGTGCCAGCCCCTTTCCCGGGACAATCTACAATGAGCAGTTCTTC | CASPFPGTIYNEQFF
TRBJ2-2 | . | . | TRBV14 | TGTGCCAGCAGACAATTACAGGGCAACACCGGGGAGCTGTTTTTT | CASRQLQGNTGELFF
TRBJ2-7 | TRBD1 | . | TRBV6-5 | TGTGCCAGCAGTTACCGGGGCAGGGGGAACTACGAGCAGTACTTC | CASSYRGRGNYEQYF
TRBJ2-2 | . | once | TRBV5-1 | TGCGCCAGCAGCTTGGGTGGTACCAGGGCGAACACCGGGGAGCTGTTTTTT | CASSLGGTRANTGELFF
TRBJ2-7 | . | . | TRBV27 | TGTGCCAGCAGTTCTTTATTCGAGCAGTACTTC | CASSSLFEQYF
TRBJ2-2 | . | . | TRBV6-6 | TGTGCCAGCGTAGGGGGGGTTGGGACCGGGGAGCTGTTTTTT | CASVGGVGTGELFF
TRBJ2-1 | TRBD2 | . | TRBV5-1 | TGCGCCAGCACCCCCGAGCTAGCGGGAGATAATGAGCAGTTCTTC | CASTPELAGDNEQFF
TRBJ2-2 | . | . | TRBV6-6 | TGTGCCAGCAGTTACACGGCCGGGGAGCTGTTTTTT | CASSYTAGELFF
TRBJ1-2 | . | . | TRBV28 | TGTGCCAGCCGGACAAGTTATGGCTACACCTTC | CASRTSYGYTF
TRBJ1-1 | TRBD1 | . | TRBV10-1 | TGCGCCAGCAGTCCGACAGGGGGTAACACTGAAGCTTTCTTT | CASSPTGGNTEAFF
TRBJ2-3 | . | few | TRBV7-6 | TGTGCCAGCAGCCAGCGGACGGCAACAGATACGCAGTATTTT | CASSQRTATDTQYF
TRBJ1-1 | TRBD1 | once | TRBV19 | TGTGCCAGTAGTGTAGGACAGGGAAACACTGAAGCTTTCTTT | CASSVGQGNTEAFF
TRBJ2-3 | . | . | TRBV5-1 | TGCGCCAGCAGCTTTTACGGAGGGAGGCCGGATACGCAGTATTTT | CASSFYGGRPDTQYF
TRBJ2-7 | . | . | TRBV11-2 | TGTGCCAGCAGCTTAGGTACAGGGACCGAGCAGTACTTC | CASSLGTGTEQYF
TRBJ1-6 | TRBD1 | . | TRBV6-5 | TGTGCCAGCAGTTACCGGACAGGGCATTCACCCCTCCACTTT | CASSYRTGHSPLHF
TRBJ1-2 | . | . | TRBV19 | TGTGCCAGTAGGCCCGGACAGCTACAAAATAATGGCTACACCTTC | CASRPGQLQNNGYTF
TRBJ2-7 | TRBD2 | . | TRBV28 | TGTGCCAGCAGGGGACTAGTGGGCGAGCAGTACTTC | CASRGLVGEQYF
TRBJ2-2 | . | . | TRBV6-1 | TGTGCCAGCAGTGAAGCTCCAAACACCGGGGAGCTGTTTTTT | CASSEAPNTGELFF
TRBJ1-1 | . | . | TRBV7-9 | TGTGCCAGCAACGAGGGGAACACTGAAGCTTTCTTT | CASNEGNTEAFF
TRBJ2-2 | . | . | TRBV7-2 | TGTGCCAGCAGCTTAGATTCGCAGACTACGACCGGGGAGCTGTTTTTT | CASSLDSQTTTGELFF
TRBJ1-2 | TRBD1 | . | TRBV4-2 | TGTGCCAGCAGCCAACCGGGGACAGGGCTTGGCTACACCTTC | CASSQPGTGLGYTF
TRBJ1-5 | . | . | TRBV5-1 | TGCGCCAGCAGCTTGGGTGGGGGGTCGAGGCAGCCCCAGCATTTT | CASSLGGGSRQPQHF
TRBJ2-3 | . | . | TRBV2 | TGTGCCAGCACTCTTAGGGAGGTAACTGCCACAGATACGCAGTATTTT | CASTLREVTATDTQYF
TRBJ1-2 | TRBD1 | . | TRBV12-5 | TGTGCTAGTGGTGACGGACAGGGACGCAACTATGGCTACACCTTC | CASGDGQGRNYGYTF
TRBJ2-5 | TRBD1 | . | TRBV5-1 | TGCGCCAGCAGCGTTGGGACAGGGGTCGGTGAGACCCAGTACTTC | CASSVGTGVGETQYF
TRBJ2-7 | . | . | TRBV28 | TGTGCCAGCAGTTCCTTATACGAGCAGTACTTC | CASSSLYEQYF
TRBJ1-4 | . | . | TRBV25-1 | TGTGCCAGCAATTTTCAGGGAAGTGAAAAACTGTTTTTT | CASNFQGSEKLFF
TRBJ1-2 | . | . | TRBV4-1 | TGCGCCAGCAGCCAAGTAGGGTGGGAGGAAATTGGCTACACCTTC | CASSQVGWEEIGYTF
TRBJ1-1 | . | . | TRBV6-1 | TGTGCCAGCAGTGGTAGGGGAAACACTGAAGCTTTCTTT | CASSGRGNTEAFF
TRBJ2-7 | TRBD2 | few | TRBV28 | TGTGCCAGCAGCACTAGCGGGACTTTGGGTTACGAGCAGTACTTC | CASSTSGTLGYEQYF
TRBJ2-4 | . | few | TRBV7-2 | TGTGCCAGCAGCATGCCCGACAGGGCCAAAAACATTCAGTACTTC | CASSMPDRAKNIQYF
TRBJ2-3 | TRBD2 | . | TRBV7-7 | TGTGCTAGCAGCTTAGGGGGACTAGCGGGAGATACGCAGTATTTT | CASSLGGLAGDTQYF
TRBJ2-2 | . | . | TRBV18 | TGTGCCAGCTCACCCCAGGGACAAACGAACACCGGGGAGCTGTTTTTT | CASSPQGQTNTGELFF
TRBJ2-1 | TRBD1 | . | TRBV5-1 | TGCGCCAGCACCCGGAAGGGGGCCAATGAGCAGTTCTTC | CASTRKGANEQFF
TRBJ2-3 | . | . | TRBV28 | TGTGCCAGCAGCGAGGACAAGACTAGCACAGATACGCAGTATTTT | CASSEDKTSTDTQYF
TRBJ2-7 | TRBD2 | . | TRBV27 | TGTGCCAGCAGTTCTATTACTAGGGGACTAGCGGGACGGCTGACCTCCTACGAGCAGTACTTC | CASSSITRGLAGRLTSYEQYF
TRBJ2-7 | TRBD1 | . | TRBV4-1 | TGCGCCAGCAGCCAAGAAGGGTTGGGACAGGGTGTCGACGAGCAGTACTTC | CASSQEGLGQGVDEQYF